This is a list of T cell receptor beta chains from one sample in a study of OX40 agonist ivuxolimab in advanced cancers. Sequencing was performed with immunoSEQ multiplex PCR; in TCRdb, only in-frame clones are kept and a portion is missing. The sample records 110,000 or so clones, around 93% being singletons. Sequencing was performed on CD4+ or CD8+ T cells sorted from blood, taken in a trial of the OX40 agonist ivuxolimab. These receptors all stem from an adult with an advanced solid tumor such as melanoma, head and neck, liver or kidney cancer. CDR3s include the opening cysteine and the closing phenylalanine or tryptophan. The order of the fields is clone size, V gene, J gene, D gene, CDR3 protein, CDR3 DNA. The D gene is left open where the match is weak. Where a row states a size, it is once, few, many or the class of an expanded clone; other rows omit it.

NA	TRBV7-9	TRBJ1-2	TRBD1	CASSLKGADYGYTF	TGTGCCAGCAGCTTGAAGGGGGCGGACTATGGCTACACCTTC
NA	TRBV30	TRBJ1-2	NA	CAWSLLQGNYGYTF	TGTGCCTGGAGCCTGCTCCAGGGGAACTATGGCTACACCTTC
NA	TRBV5-1	TRBJ1-6	NA	CASSLVGQGNNSPLHF	TGCGCCAGCAGCTTGGTCGGGCAGGGTAATAATTCACCCCTCCACTTT
NA	TRBV9	TRBJ1-6	TRBD1	CASSVGTGTNSPLHF	TGTGCCAGCAGCGTCGGGACAGGGACGAATTCACCCCTCCACTTT
NA	TRBV5-4	TRBJ2-1	TRBD2	CASSPTSGRADEQFF	TGTGCCAGCAGTCCGACTAGCGGGAGGGCCGATGAGCAGTTCTTC
NA	TRBV6-6	TRBJ1-1	TRBD1	CASTQGAGVTEAFF	TGTGCCAGCACCCAGGGGGCAGGGGTAACTGAAGCTTTCTTT
NA	TRBV11-1	TRBJ2-2	NA	CASSLVSGTGELFF	TGTGCCAGCAGCTTAGTAAGCGGCACCGGGGAGCTGTTTTTT
NA	TRBV18	TRBJ1-2	NA	CASSPGTTTDYGYTF	TGTGCCAGCTCACCCGGGACAACTACGGACTATGGCTACACCTTC
NA	TRBV14	TRBJ2-1	TRBD2	CASSPLGGRGGYNEQFF	TGTGCCAGCAGCCCGCTAGGCGGGAGGGGGGGATACAATGAGCAGTTCTTC
NA	TRBV18	TRBJ2-7	NA	CASSPPGGSGREQYF	TGTGCCAGCTCACCACCGGGGGGATCGGGTCGCGAGCAGTACTTC
NA	TRBV19	TRBJ1-2	TRBD1	CASSIIPTGGSGYTF	TGTGCCAGTAGTATTATCCCAACAGGGGGATCTGGCTACACCTTC
NA	TRBV11-2	TRBJ2-5	NA	CASSSQETQYF	TGTGCCAGCAGCTCCCAAGAGACCCAGTACTTC
NA	TRBV27	TRBJ2-1	TRBD1	CASMGTGGDEQFF	TGTGCCAGCATGGGGACAGGGGGAGATGAGCAGTTCTTC
NA	TRBV19	TRBJ1-2	TRBD1	CASSSRDRDSYGYTF	TGTGCCAGTAGTAGCCGGGACAGGGATTCCTATGGCTACACCTTC
NA	TRBV9	TRBJ2-1	NA	CASSVGPRAAYNEQFF	TGTGCCAGCAGCGTAGGCCCCAGGGCGGCCTACAATGAGCAGTTCTTC
NA	TRBV30	TRBJ2-2	NA	CAWSVLTGELFF	TGTGCCTGGAGTGTCCTTACCGGGGAGCTGTTTTTT
NA	TRBV29-1	TRBJ2-3	TRBD1	CSFKTGADTQYF	TGCAGCTTCAAGACAGGGGCAGATACGCAGTATTTT
NA	TRBV19	TRBJ2-1	NA	CASRTAGGYNEQFF	TGTGCCAGTAGAACTGCGGGCGGTTACAATGAGCAGTTCTTC
once	TRBV6-1	TRBJ2-2	NA	CASGNGLNTGELFF	TGTGCCAGCGGTAATGGCCTGAACACCGGGGAGCTGTTTTTT
NA	TRBV5-6	TRBJ2-7	TRBD2	CASSPGLAVLLSYEQYF	TGTGCCAGCAGCCCGGGACTAGCGGTTCTTCTATCCTACGAGCAGTACTTC
NA	TRBV2	TRBJ2-1	TRBD2	CASSGGLAGSYNEQFF	TGTGCCAGCAGTGGGGGCCTAGCGGGGTCCTACAATGAGCAGTTCTTC
NA	TRBV21-1	TRBJ2-3	NA	CASSTRWTPSTDTQYF	TGTGCCAGCAGCACCCGGTGGACTCCTAGCACAGATACGCAGTATTTT
NA	TRBV4-1	TRBJ2-7	NA	CASSQDYFRVSSTYEQYF	TGCGCCAGCAGCCAAGATTATTTTAGGGTTAGTTCCACCTACGAGCAGTACTTC
NA	TRBV7-6	TRBJ1-3	TRBD1	CASSLTGAGNTIYF	TGTGCCAGCAGCTTAACAGGGGCTGGAAACACCATATATTTT
once	TRBV2	TRBJ2-1	NA	CASNLRTSLNEQFF	TGTGCCAGCAATTTACGAACTAGCTTGAATGAGCAGTTCTTC
once	TRBV4-1	TRBJ1-6	NA	CASSQDRGVSSYNSPLHF	TGCGCCAGCAGCCAAGATCGGGGGGTAAGCTCCTATAATTCACCCCTCCACTTT
NA	TRBV6-6	TRBJ1-2	NA	CASTRDYGYTF	TGTGCCAGCACCAGGGATTATGGCTACACCTTC
NA	TRBV2	TRBJ1-3	NA	CASSEGGFSGNTIYF	TGTGCCAGCAGTGAAGGAGGGTTCTCTGGAAACACCATATATTTT
many	TRBV7-7	TRBJ2-3	TRBD2	CASSPGTNTDTQYF	TGTGCTAGCAGCCCCGGGACTAACACAGATACGCAGTATTTT
NA	TRBV30	TRBJ1-2	TRBD1	CAWKGGTGVTGAYGYTF	TGTGCCTGGAAAGGCGGGACAGGGGTGACTGGCGCCTATGGCTACACCTTC
NA	TRBV5-1	TRBJ2-3	TRBD2	CASSLAGTSGSPGDTQYF	TGCGCCAGCAGCCTCGCCGGGACTAGCGGGAGTCCGGGGGATACGCAGTATTTT
NA	TRBV7-9	TRBJ2-7	NA	CASSLRGSYEQYF	TGTGCCAGCAGCTTAAGAGGGAGCTACGAGCAGTACTTC
NA	TRBV19	TRBJ1-5	TRBD1	CASSDQGDTPQHF	TGTGCCAGTAGTGATCAGGGGGATACGCCCCAGCATTTT
once	TRBV11-2	TRBJ2-1	TRBD2	CASSLTPGTSSHEQFF	TGTGCCAGCAGCTTAACACCCGGGACTAGCTCCCATGAGCAGTTCTTC
NA	TRBV19	TRBJ2-7	NA	CASSIVGLPHEQYF	TGTGCCAGTAGTATAGTGGGACTCCCGCACGAGCAGTACTTC
NA	TRBV27	TRBJ1-2	NA	CASSPSGLHGYTF	TGTGCCAGCAGTCCTAGCGGCCTTCATGGCTACACCTTC
NA	TRBV5-6	TRBJ1-3	NA	CASSLAPSHTIYF	TGTGCCAGCAGCTTGGCCCCATCACACACCATATATTTT
NA	TRBV5-6	TRBJ2-3	TRBD2	CASSLGLALASTDTQYF	TGTGCCAGCAGCTTGGGACTAGCGTTAGCTAGCACAGATACGCAGTATTTT
NA	TRBV18	TRBJ2-1	TRBD2	CASLTSEEQFF	TGTGCCAGCTTGACTAGCGAAGAGCAGTTCTTC
NA	TRBV2	TRBJ2-1	TRBD1	CASAWTGAGDEQFF	TGTGCCAGCGCATGGACAGGGGCGGGCGATGAGCAGTTCTTC
NA	TRBV30	TRBJ2-7	NA	CAWRTGYDEQYF	TGTGCCTGGCGCACAGGGTACGACGAGCAGTACTTC
NA	TRBV2	TRBJ2-1	TRBD2	CASSTGTRGNEQFF	TGTGCCAGCAGCACCGGGACTAGGGGCAATGAGCAGTTCTTC
NA	TRBV5-4	TRBJ1-6	TRBD1	CASSTGGSSPLHF	TGTGCCAGCAGTACAGGGGGCTCTTCACCCCTCCACTTT
NA	TRBV19	TRBJ1-5	NA	CASSNLQGFRNQPQHF	TGTGCCAGTAGCAACCTACAGGGTTTCCGTAATCAGCCCCAGCATTTT
NA	TRBV4-1	TRBJ1-4	NA	CASSQELGSSGANEKLFF	TGCGCCAGCAGCCAAGAGTTGGGCAGTTCCGGGGCTAATGAAAAACTGTTTTTT
NA	TRBV5-4	TRBJ1-2	NA	CASSSLGTPPNYGYTF	TGTGCCAGCAGCTCCCTCGGGACACCACCTAACTATGGCTACACCTTC
NA	TRBV10-3	TRBJ2-3	NA	CAISESKEWHF	TGTGCCATCAGTGAGTCCAAAGAGTGGCATTTT
NA	TRBV20-1	TRBJ1-2	NA	CSARAGDGYTF	TGCAGTGCTAGAGCCGGCGATGGCTACACCTTC
few	TRBV11-1	TRBJ1-1	NA	CASSSQGLANTEAFF	TGTGCCAGCAGCAGTCAGGGCCTAGCGAACACTGAAGCTTTCTTT
NA	TRBV18	TRBJ1-1	TRBD1	CASSPLPGGTEAFF	TGTGCCAGCTCACCGCTCCCAGGGGGGACTGAAGCTTTCTTT
NA	TRBV2	TRBJ2-5	TRBD2	CASRAGEETQYF	TGTGCCAGCCGCGCGGGGGAAGAGACCCAGTACTTC
NA	TRBV28	TRBJ2-6	TRBD1	CASSSSGTEVTF	TGTGCCAGCAGTTCCTCCGGGACAGAGGTGACTTTC
NA	TRBV2	TRBJ1-4	TRBD1	CASNRQGSEKLFF	TGTGCCAGCAACCGACAGGGTAGCGAAAAACTGTTTTTT
NA	TRBV6-5	TRBJ1-3	NA	CASSPTGSYGNTIYF	TGTGCCAGCAGCCCCACAGGGTCGTACGGAAACACCATATATTTT
NA	TRBV29-1	TRBJ1-1	TRBD1	CSAEGQTNTEAFF	TGCAGTGCCGAGGGACAGACGAACACTGAAGCTTTCTTT